This T cell receptor (beta chain) was found in a study of blood T cell repertoires in COVID-19. For the study at large: Specimens from acute and convalescent COVID-19 originated in the United States, Italy and Spain. Nucleic acid was either cDNA or gDNA, and it came from T cells, B-cell-depleted T cells, or PBMCs.

This clone has a single count. Original data processing: For nucleated cells, counts were estimated from reference gene primer amplification. Some clones are missing from TCRdb's copy, which holds only in-frame ones; the method was immunoSEQ multiplex PCR. V, J and clone size were drawn from that table, and D and trimming were deduced from the DNA. Of nearly 250,000 clones detected, roughly 86% appear once; the ten largest clones hold 1.5% to 2%. There are 13 residues in the CDR3. The V end was cut by 2 bases, the J end by 6 bases, with 10 bases between. From germline, CDR1 is MNHEY and CDR2 SVGEGT. Sequenced material: peripheral blood. The V and J genes are TRBV6-2 or TRBV6-3 and TRBJ1-2, with a weak D call TRBD1 (5 bases). This sequence originates from a woman aged 55-70 years who had recovered from COVID-19. The CDR3 nucleotides are TGTGCCAGCAGTTACGAGACAGTCCATGGCTACACCTTC. This translates into CASSYETVHGYTF.